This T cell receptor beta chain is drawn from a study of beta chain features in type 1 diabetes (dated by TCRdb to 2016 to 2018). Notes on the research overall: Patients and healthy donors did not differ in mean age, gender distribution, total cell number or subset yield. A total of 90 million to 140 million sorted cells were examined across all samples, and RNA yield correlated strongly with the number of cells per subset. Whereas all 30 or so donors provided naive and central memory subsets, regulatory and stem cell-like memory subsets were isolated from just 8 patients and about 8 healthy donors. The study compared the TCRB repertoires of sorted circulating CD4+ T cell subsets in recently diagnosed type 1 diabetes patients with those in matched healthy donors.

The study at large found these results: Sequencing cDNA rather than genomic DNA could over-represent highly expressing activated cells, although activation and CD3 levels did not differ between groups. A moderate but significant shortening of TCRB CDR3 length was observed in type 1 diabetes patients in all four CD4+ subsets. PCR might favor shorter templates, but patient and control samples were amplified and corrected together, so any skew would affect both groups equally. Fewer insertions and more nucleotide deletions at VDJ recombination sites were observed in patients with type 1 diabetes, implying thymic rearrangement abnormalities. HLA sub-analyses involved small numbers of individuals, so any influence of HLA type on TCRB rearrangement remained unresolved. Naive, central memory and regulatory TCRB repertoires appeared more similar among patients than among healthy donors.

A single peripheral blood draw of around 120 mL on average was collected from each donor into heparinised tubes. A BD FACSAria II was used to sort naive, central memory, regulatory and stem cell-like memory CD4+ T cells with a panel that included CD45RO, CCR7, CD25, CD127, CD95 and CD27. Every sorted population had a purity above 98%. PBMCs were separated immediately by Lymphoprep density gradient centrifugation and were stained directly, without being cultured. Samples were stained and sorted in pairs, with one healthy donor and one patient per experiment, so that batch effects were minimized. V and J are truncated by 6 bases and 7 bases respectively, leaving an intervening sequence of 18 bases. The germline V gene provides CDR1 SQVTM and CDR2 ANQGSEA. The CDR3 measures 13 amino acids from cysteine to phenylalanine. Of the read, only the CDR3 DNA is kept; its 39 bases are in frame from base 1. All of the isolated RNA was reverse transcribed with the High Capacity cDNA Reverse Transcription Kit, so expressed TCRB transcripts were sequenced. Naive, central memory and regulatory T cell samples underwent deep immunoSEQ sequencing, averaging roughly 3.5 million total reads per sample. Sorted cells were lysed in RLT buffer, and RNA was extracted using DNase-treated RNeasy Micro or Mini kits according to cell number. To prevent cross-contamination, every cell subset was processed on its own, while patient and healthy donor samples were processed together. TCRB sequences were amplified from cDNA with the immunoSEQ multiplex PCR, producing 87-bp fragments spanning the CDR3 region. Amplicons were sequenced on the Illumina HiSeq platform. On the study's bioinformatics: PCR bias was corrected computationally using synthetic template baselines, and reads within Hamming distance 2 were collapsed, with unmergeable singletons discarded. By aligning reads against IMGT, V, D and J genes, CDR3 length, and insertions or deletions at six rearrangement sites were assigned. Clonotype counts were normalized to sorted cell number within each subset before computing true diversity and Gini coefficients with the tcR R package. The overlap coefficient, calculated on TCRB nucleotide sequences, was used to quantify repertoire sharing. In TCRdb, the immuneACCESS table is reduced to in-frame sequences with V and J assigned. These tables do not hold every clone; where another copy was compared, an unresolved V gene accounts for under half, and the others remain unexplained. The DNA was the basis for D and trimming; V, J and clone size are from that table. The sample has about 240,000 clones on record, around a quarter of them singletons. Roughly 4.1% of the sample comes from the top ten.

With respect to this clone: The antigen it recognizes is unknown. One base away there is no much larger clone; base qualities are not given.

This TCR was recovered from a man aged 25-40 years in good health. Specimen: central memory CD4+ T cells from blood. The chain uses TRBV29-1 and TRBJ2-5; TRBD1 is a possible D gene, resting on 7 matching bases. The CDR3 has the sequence CSVAGQEGVTQYF. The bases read TGCAGCGTGGCAGGACAGGAGGGGGTGACCCAGTACTTC. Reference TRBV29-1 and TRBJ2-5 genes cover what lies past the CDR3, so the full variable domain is SAVISQKPSRDICQRGTSLTIQCQVDSQVTMMFWYRQQPGQSLTLIATANQGSEATYESGFVIDKFPISRPNLTFSTLTVSNMSPEDSSIYLCSVAGQEGVTQYFGPGTRLLVL.